This TCR beta chain was captured in a study of circulating and synovial CD4+ cells in juvenile arthritis. Concerning this clone: Its target is unknown.

Method: immunoSEQ multiplex PCR; TCRdb's copy keeps in-frame clones and lacks some. The table has about 33,000 clones, roughly 96% seen once. Study conclusions and caveats: These repertoires were less diverse than bulk blood CD4 repertoires.

The CDR3 runs 16 residues. The germline CDR1 and CDR2 sequences are SGHDN and FVKESK. V was trimmed by 0 bases and J by 5 bases, leaving 16 bases between them. Sequenced input: CD4+ T cells from blood. This TCR was recovered from a human donor with juvenile idiopathic arthritis. The V call is TRBV14, the J call TRBJ2-5; D might be TRBD2 (5 bases). CDR3 sequence: CASSQDHLGVGETQYF. The CDR3 DNA follows: TGTGCCAGCAGCCAAGATCACCTGGGAGTTGGCGAGACCCAGTACTTC.